What follows are 17 T cell receptor beta chains derived from one specimen sequenced in a study of STAT5B mutations in CD4+ large granular lymphocyte leukemia. The protocol was immunoSEQ multiplex PCR, while the TCRdb copy is restricted to in-frame clones and leaves out a portion. Counted here are about 48,000 clones, roughly 70% occurring once; the ten biggest clones make up less than 2%. Sequenced input: CD4+ T cells from blood buffy coats. Receptors were obtained from a human donor in good health.

This chain uses TRBV2 with TRBJ1-3, with D possibly TRBD1 on 6 matching bases. Trimming pared 4 bases from V and 4 bases from J, leaving 17 bases between. Germline assignment: CDR1 SNHLY and CDR2 FYNNEI. The CDR3 totals 16 residues. As DNA, the CDR3 is TGTGCCAGCAGTGCCACAGGGTTAACCCTCGGAAACACCATATATTTT. It yields the protein CASSATGLTLGNTIYF.

The chain combines TRBV7-9 with TRBJ2-2, with D tentatively TRBD1 (5 bases). Trimming cost V 4 bases and J 1 base, with 13 bases left between them. Germline V CDR1 and CDR2: SEHNR, FQNEAQ (reference sequence). The CDR3 covers 16 residues. CDR3 loop: CASSSHRSGNTGELFF. In DNA form, the CDR3 reads TGTGCCAGCAGCTCACACAGGAGTGGGAACACCGGGGAGCTGTTTTTT.

CDR3 sequence: CASCRGGPQETQYF. CDR3 in DNA: TGTGCCAGCTGCCGGGGGGGCCCACAAGAGACCCAGTACTTC. V usage is TRBV18 and J usage is TRBJ2-5, with TRBD2 matching 8 bases. This CDR3 spans 14 amino acids. CDR1 is KGHSH, CDR2 LQKENI, per germline. The J segment lost 2 bases and the V segment lost 7 bases, leaving 6 bases of the junction unmatched. Combining the CDR3 with reference TRBV18 and TRBJ2-5 gives the whole variable domain NAGVMQNPRHLVRRRGQEARLRCSPMKGHSHVYWYRQLPEEGLKFMVYLQKENIIDESGMPKERFSAEFPKEGPSILRIQQVVRGDSAAYFCASCRGGPQETQYFGPGTRLLVL.

V gene TRBV7-9 combines with J gene TRBJ1-3; D is undetermined. Germline CDR1 and CDR2: SEHNR and FQNEAQ (reference sequence). The CDR3 is 14 amino acids. Trimming shortened V by 7 bases and J by 4 bases, and 14 bases separated the two germline ends. The CDR3 loop reads CASTARKGGNTIYF. CDR3 nucleotide sequence: TGTGCCAGCACCGCGAGGAAGGGAGGAAACACCATATATTTT.

This clone is a singleton in its sample. CDR3 region: CASSSPGPFNEQFF. CDR3 coding DNA: TGTGCCAGCAGCTCGCCAGGCCCCTTCAATGAGCAGTTCTTC. V and J are TRBV5-6 and TRBJ2-1; D uncertain. Trimming removed 3 bases from V and 6 bases from J, with 13 bases in between. This CDR3 spans 14 amino acids. From germline, CDR1 is SGHDT and CDR2 YYEEEE. The full variable domain, with the rest looked up from reference TRBV5-6 and TRBJ2-1, is DAGVTQSPTHLIKTRGQQVTLRCSPKSGHDTVSWYQQALGQGPQFIFQYYEEEERQRGNFPDRFSGHQFPNYSSELNVNALLLGDSALYLCASSSPGPFNEQFFGPGTRLTVL.

This clone has only a few counts. The J gene is TRBJ1-1, the V gene TRBV30, with D unresolved. There are 11 residues in the CDR3. Trimming removed 4 bases from V and 2 bases from J, with 5 bases in between. Germline loops: CDR1 GTSNPN, CDR2 SVGIG (reference sequence). CDR3 in DNA: TGTGCCTGGAACTTTAACACTGAAGCTTTCTTT. It specifies CAWNFNTEAFF.

CDR3 sequence: CASSLATSSRGIGDTQYF. CDR3 nucleotides: TGTGCCAGCAGCTTAGCCACGTCCTCCCGAGGGATAGGGGATACGCAGTATTTT. The rearrangement joins TRBV7-9 to TRBJ2-3; weak D call: TRBD2 (5 bases). Germline V gene data show CDR1 as SEHNR and CDR2 as FQNEAQ (reference sequence). The CDR3 extends over 18 amino acids. Trimming took off 0 bases at V and 6 bases at J, with 22 bases between the two ends.

This clone was observed once. This sequence joins TRBV30 and TRBJ2-7; 7 bases fit TRBD1. The CDR3 extends over 11 amino acids. In germline, CDR1 is GTSNPN, CDR2 SVGIG (reference sequence). The V and J ends lost 4 bases and 6 bases, in that order; junction bases with no gene match: 3. The CDR3 here is CAWTPGGEQYF. The CDR3 region has the DNA TGTGCCTGGACCCCAGGGGGCGAGCAGTACTTC.

CDR3: CASSEWSYEQYF. As DNA, the CDR3 is TGTGCCAGCAGTGAATGGTCCTACGAGCAGTACTTC. The chain combines TRBV6-1 with TRBJ2-7; D gene uncertain. The germline CDR1 and CDR2 sequences are MNHNS and SASEGT. The CDR3 has 12 amino acids. V was pared by 2 bases and J by 1 base, with 3 bases between.

The V and J genes are TRBV13 and TRBJ2-1; TRBD2 matches at 14 bases. The CDR3 length is 17 residues. The J segment lost 7 bases and the V segment lost 5 bases, leaving 10 bases of the junction unmatched. The germline V gene encodes CDR1 PRHDT and CDR2 FYEKMQ (reference sequence). The CDR3 loop reads CASSPPRTSGGPNEQFF. For the CDR3, the DNA is TGTGCCAGCAGCCCGCCCCGGACTAGCGGGGGGCCTAATGAGCAGTTCTTC.

V usage is TRBV7-3 and J usage is TRBJ2-1; no firm D call. Germline CDR1 reads SGHTA; CDR2 reads FQGTGA. The CDR3 is made up of 13 amino acids. V lost 8 bases to trimming and J lost 5 bases, with 13 bases between them. The CDR3 DNA reads as TGTGCCAGCTCCCGGCGCCAGGACAATGAGCAGTTCTTC. As protein: CASSRRQDNEQFF.

This clone was seen a few times. The chain joins TRBV27 to TRBJ1-6; possibly TRBD1 for D (6 bases). From germline, CDR1 is MNHEY and CDR2 SMNVEV (reference sequence). The CDR3 sequence is 15 residues long. V shed 5 bases and J shed 12 bases, with 20 bases lying between them. The CDR3 DNA is TGTGCCAGCAGTCGCCCCGGACAGACTGACGAACCCCTCCACTTT. Its protein product is CASSRPGQTDEPLHF.

The rearrangement uses TRBV18 and TRBJ2-5; weak D call: TRBD1 (6 bases). The CDR3 extends over 13 amino acids. V was shortened by 4 bases and J by 3 bases, with 9 bases between the two germline ends. CDR1 is KGHSH, CDR2 LQKENI, per germline. CDR3 region: CASSLNREETQYF. Here the CDR3 DNA reads TGTGCCAGCTCACTTAACAGGGAAGAGACCCAGTACTTC.

This clone turned up a few times. The V and J genes are TRBV28 and TRBJ1-4, with 10 bases that match TRBD1. Germline lookup yields CDR1 MDHEN and CDR2 SYDVKM. The ends lost 6 bases at V and 6 bases at J; junction bases unmatched: 7. The CDR3 has 15 residues. CDR3 nucleotides: TGTGCCAGCAGGGGACTGGGGACAGGGGATGAAAAACTGTTTTTT. It codes for CASRGLGTGDEKLFF.

V and J are TRBV14 and TRBJ2-3; no reliable D call. This CDR3 has 13 amino acids. Germline V lookup: CDR1 SGHDN, CDR2 FVKESK. V dropped 3 bases and J dropped 6 bases, with 10 bases sitting between them. CDR3 loop: CASSQGIQDTQYF. CDR3 bases: TGTGCCAGCAGCCAGGGGATACAGGATACGCAGTATTTT.

Only a few counts were recorded for this clone. The rearrangement links TRBV6-1 to TRBJ2-1; no reliable D call. V lost 2 bases and J lost 6, with 14 bases in between. Germline CDR1 and CDR2: MNHNS and SASEGT. CDR3 length: 15 residues. The CDR3 is CASSEQWSGSNEQFF. DNA of the CDR3: TGTGCCAGCAGTGAACAGTGGTCAGGTTCCAATGAGCAGTTCTTC.

V gene TRBV5-1 combines with J gene TRBJ2-3, with 7 bases fitting TRBD2. Germline-derived CDR1 and CDR2 are SGHRS and YFSETQ. After removal of 4 bases from V and 1 base from J, the junction contained 6 bases not matched to a gene. CDR3 length: 15 amino acids. CDR3 region: CASSRSGSGTDTQYF. The DNA for the CDR3 is TGCGCCAGCAGCCGTAGCGGGTCCGGCACAGATACGCAGTATTTT. The complete variable domain, with remaining parts taken from reference TRBV5-1 and TRBJ2-3, reads KAGVTQTPRYLIKTRGQQVTLSCSPISGHRSVSWYQQTPGQGLQFLFEYFSETQRNKGNFPGRFSGRQFSNSRSEMNVSTLELGDSALYLCASSRSGSGTDTQYFGPGTRLTVL.